This TCR beta chain was recovered during a study of blood T cell repertoires in COVID-19. Across the study: Sites in the United States, Italy and Spain provided acute and convalescent COVID-19 samples. Nucleic acid was either cDNA or gDNA, and it came from T cells, B-cell-depleted T cells, or PBMCs.

Source study methods: Nucleated cell counts were estimated from reference gene primer amplification. Sequencing used immunoSEQ multiplex PCR; TCRdb keeps in-frame clones, though not all of them. V and J calls and clone size come straight from that table; D and trimming were deduced from the DNA. The table has approximately 240,000 clones, 80% to 85% seen once; the top ten hold about a sixth. This clone has a handful of counts. V lost 0 bases, J lost 3 bases, and 8 bases lay in between. Germline V gene lookup returns CDR1 SQVTM and CDR2 ANQGSEA. This CDR3 is built from 13 residues. The sample consisted of peripheral blood. The sequence was collected from a woman of 80 years or more with active or convalescent COVID-19. The chain couples TRBV29-1 to TRBJ1-2; D not resolved. The CDR3 sequence is CSVEEFRDYGYTF. The CDR3 coding sequence is TGCAGCGTTGAAGAGTTCCGGGACTATGGCTACACCTTC. Looking up the rest from reference TRBV29-1 and TRBJ1-2 gives the full variable domain: SAVISQKPSRDICQRGTSLTIQCQVDSQVTMMFWYRQQPGQSLTLIATANQGSEATYESGFVIDKFPISRPNLTFSTLTVSNMSPEDSSIYLCSVEEFRDYGYTFGSGTRLTVV.